Reported below is one T cell receptor beta chain. Germline V lookup: CDR1 MNHEY, CDR2 SVGAGI. The CDR3 is made up of 13 amino acids. V lost 2 bases and J lost 7, with 9 bases in between. Sequenced by immunoSEQ multiplex PCR; TCRdb stores in-frame clones only, minus some. This sample has approximately 92,000 clones, with 85% to 95% found just once. These data originate in a study of technical replicates of blood from a few donors. The clonotype comes from a human donor in good health. The source material was T cells isolated from PBMCs. This rearrangement joins TRBV6-5 to TRBJ1-5; D not certain. The CDR3 DNA reads as TGTGCCAGCAGTTACCAGATCACCCAGCCCCAGCATTTT. This translates into CASSYQITQPQHF.